The following is a T cell receptor beta chain sequence with its context. Its antigen is not identified. The sample originates from a study of cytomegalovirus exposure and HLA in healthy donors. The germline V gene has CDR1 SGHTA and CDR2 FQGNSA. Deletions cut 5 bases from V and 6 bases from J, with 12 bases between. The CDR3 spans 13 residues. The primer mix had 60 Vbeta and 13 Jbeta primers. Repertoires were generated with immunoSEQ multiplex PCR, while TCRdb's copy carries only in-frame clones and drops some. The sample contains about 200,000 clones, 65% to 85% of which appear only once. Study-level points and caveats: Near-uniform donor sequencing depth was presumed by presence/absence analyses.

Material for sequencing was PBMCs. J is TRBJ2-3 and V is TRBV7-2; the D gene is possibly TRBD2 (6 bases). The TCR originated in a boy aged 2 to 9 in good health and CMV-seronegative. DNA of the CDR3: TGTGCCAGCAGCCCCGGGGGAAGGGATACGCAGTATTTT. This codes for CASSPGGRDTQYF.